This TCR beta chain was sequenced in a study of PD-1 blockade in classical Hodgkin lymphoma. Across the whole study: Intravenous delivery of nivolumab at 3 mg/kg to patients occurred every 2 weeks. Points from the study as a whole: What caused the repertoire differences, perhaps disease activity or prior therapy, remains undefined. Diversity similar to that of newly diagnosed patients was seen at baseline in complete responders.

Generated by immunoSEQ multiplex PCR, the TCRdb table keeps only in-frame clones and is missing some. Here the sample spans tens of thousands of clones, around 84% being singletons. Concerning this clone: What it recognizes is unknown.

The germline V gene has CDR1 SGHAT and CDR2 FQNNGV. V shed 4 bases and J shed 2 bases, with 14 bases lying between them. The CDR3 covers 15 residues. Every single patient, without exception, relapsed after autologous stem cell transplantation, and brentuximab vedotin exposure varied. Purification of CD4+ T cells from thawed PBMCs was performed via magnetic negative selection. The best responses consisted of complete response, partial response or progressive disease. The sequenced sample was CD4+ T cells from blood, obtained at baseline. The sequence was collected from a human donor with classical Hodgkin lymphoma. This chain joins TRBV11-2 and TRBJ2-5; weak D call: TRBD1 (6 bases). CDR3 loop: CASSSYLQGQETQYF. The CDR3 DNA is TGTGCCAGCAGCTCTTACCTACAGGGTCAAGAGACCCAGTACTTC.